This T cell receptor (beta chain) was sequenced in a study of shared clonotypes between healthy human individuals. Points from the study as a whole: Unshared clonotypes carried lower generation probabilities than those common to all four donors. Donor clonotype sharing was expected to depend on sequencing depth.

Germline V lookup: CDR1 SQVTM, CDR2 ANQGSEA. CDR3 size: 16 residues. Between the trimmed V and J ends, which lost 4 bases and 4 bases, there was a span of 20 bases. Using immunoSEQ multiplex PCR, the repertoire was profiled, and TCRdb retains in-frame clones only, with some absent. The sample lists about 1.5 million clones; around 97% were seen once. Points on this clone: What it recognizes is unknown.

This receptor was identified in a young man in good health. Material: naive CD4+ T cells sorted from blood. Sample subset: CD45RA+ positively selected. The V gene is TRBV29-1, the J gene TRBJ2-1, with D possibly being TRBD1 or TRBD2 (5 bases each). The CDR3, as DNA: TGCAGCGTTGGAGGGGTTATCAACGGTACTTACAATGAGCAGTTCTTC. This codes for CSVGGVINGTYNEQFF.